Listed below are T cell receptor beta chains from one sample, sequenced in a study of Ad26.COV2.S vaccination and SARS-CoV-2 variants. Some clones are missing from TCRdb's copy, which holds only in-frame ones; the method was immunoSEQ multiplex PCR. The data contain approximately 300,000 clones, approximately 80% of them singletons. Sequencing was performed on peripheral blood, taken in a trial of Ad26.COV2.S vaccine versus placebo. These receptors were obtained from a person aged 18-60 years who received the Ad26.COV2.S COVID-19 vaccine or a placebo. Each CDR3 is given with its conserved first and last residue. Each record gives: clone size, J gene, D gene, V gene, CDR3 protein, CDR3 DNA. The D gene is left open where the match is weak. Expanded clones are given a class, and other clones once, few, many or no size at all.

>few|TRBJ2-2|TRBD2|TRBV7-9
CASSQSRGGLSGELFF
TGTGCCAGCAGCCAATCCCGGGGGGGCCTGTCCGGGGAGCTGTTTTTT
>-|TRBJ2-5|TRBD2|TRBV29-1
CSVDDLAGGEETQYF
TGCAGCGTTGACGATCTAGCGGGGGGCGAAGAGACCCAGTACTTC
>once|TRBJ2-7|TRBD1|TRBV4-1
CASSKGTGDYEQYF
TGCGCCAGCAGCAAAGGGACAGGGGACTACGAGCAGTACTTC
>-|TRBJ1-1|-|TRBV6-5
CASSYVAGRGEAFF
TGTGCCAGCAGTTACGTGGCAGGGAGGGGTGAAGCTTTCTTT
>-|TRBJ2-1|TRBD2|TRBV9
CASSPRLAGNLNEQFF
TGTGCCAGCAGCCCACGACTAGCGGGGAACCTCAATGAGCAGTTCTTC
>-|TRBJ2-5|-|TRBV27
CASRFSGEYQETQYF
TGTGCCAGCCGCTTTAGCGGAGAGTACCAAGAGACCCAGTACTTC
>-|TRBJ2-2|-|TRBV7-7
CASSLEGGANTGELFF
TGTGCTAGCAGCTTAGAGGGGGGAGCGAACACCGGGGAGCTGTTTTTT
>-|TRBJ2-2|-|TRBV28
CASQNVLVGELFF
TGTGCCAGCCAAAATGTGCTAGTCGGGGAGCTGTTTTTT
>few|TRBJ1-5|-|TRBV6-6
CASRIDSNQPQHF
TGTGCCAGCCGCATTGATAGCAATCAGCCCCAGCATTTT
>-|TRBJ2-3|TRBD2|TRBV7-2
CASSLGWLAGGDTQYF
TGTGCCAGCAGCTTAGGTTGGCTAGCGGGGGGGGATACGCAGTATTTT
>-|TRBJ2-2|-|TRBV4-2
CASSQELLRSTGELFF
TGTGCCAGCAGCCAAGAACTCCTGAGGTCCACCGGGGAGCTGTTTTTT
>few|TRBJ2-3|-|TRBV19
CASSISVADTQYF
TGTGCCAGTAGTATTAGCGTCGCAGATACGCAGTATTTT
>-|TRBJ2-7|TRBD1|TRBV7-2
CASSLGVTGNYEQYF
TGTGCCAGCAGCTTAGGCGTGACAGGGAATTACGAGCAGTACTTC
>-|TRBJ2-2|TRBD1|TRBV5-1
CASSRTLTGESGELFF
TGCGCCAGCAGCCGTACCTTGACAGGGGAGAGCGGGGAGCTGTTTTTT
>-|TRBJ2-7|-|TRBV6-6
CASRDGWLRQYF
TGTGCCAGCAGGGACGGATGGCTGCGGCAGTACTTC
>-|TRBJ2-1|-|TRBV11-2
CASSLMRGSNEQFF
TGTGCCAGCAGCTTAATGCGGGGTAGCAATGAGCAGTTCTTC
>-|TRBJ1-2|TRBD1|TRBV6-4
CASSARTGGLDGYTF
TGTGCCAGCAGTGCCCGGACAGGGGGATTGGATGGCTACACCTTC
>-|TRBJ2-7|-|TRBV7-6
CASSSNSYEQYF
TGTGCCAGCAGCTCGAATTCCTACGAGCAGTACTTC
>-|TRBJ2-6|-|TRBV20-1
CSASSGEGANVLTF
TGCAGTGCTAGTTCCGGTGAGGGGGCCAACGTCCTGACTTTC
>-|TRBJ2-1|TRBD2|TRBV3-1/TRBV3-2
CASSLGTSVYFF
TGTGCCAGCAGCCTAGGGACTAGCGTATACTTCTTC
>-|TRBJ2-2|-|TRBV7-3
CASSPPGPVGGELFF
TGTGCCAGCAGCCCCCCCGGCCCGGTTGGCGGGGAGCTGTTTTTT
>-|TRBJ2-7|TRBD1|TRBV14
CASSQAPGQGVYEQYF
TGTGCCAGCAGCCAAGCCCCGGGACAGGGGGTCTACGAGCAGTACTTC
>-|TRBJ2-3|-|TRBV18
CASSLGGTDTQYF
TGTGCCAGCTCACTGGGGGGCACAGATACGCAGTATTTT
>-|TRBJ1-4|-|TRBV20-1
CSASKRDDAEKLFF
TGCAGTGCTAGTAAAAGGGATGATGCTGAAAAACTGTTTTTT
>-|TRBJ2-7|-|TRBV3-1/TRBV3-2
CASSPRQSSYEQYF
TGTGCCAGCAGCCCAAGGCAGAGCTCCTACGAGCAGTACTTC
>-|TRBJ1-5|TRBD1|TRBV6-1
CASSVGQGEVRNQPQHF
TGTGCCAGCAGTGTTGGCCAGGGGGAAGTCCGGAATCAGCCCCAGCATTTT
>-|TRBJ1-1|-|TRBV6-5
CAAFRGTEAFF
TGTGCCGCTTTTCGCGGCACTGAAGCTTTCTTT
>-|TRBJ2-7|-|TRBV6-6
CASRKGQFSYEQYF
TGTGCCAGCAGGAAAGGACAGTTCTCCTACGAGCAGTACTTC
>-|TRBJ1-2|-|TRBV3-1/TRBV3-2
CASSRALDGYTF
TGTGCCAGCAGCCGAGCTCTCGATGGCTACACCTTC
>few|TRBJ1-4|-|TRBV6-5
CASSHQDPLREKLFF
TGTGCCAGCAGTCATCAGGACCCACTAAGGGAAAAACTGTTTTTT
>-|TRBJ1-2|-|TRBV7-9
CASSLGVIAAGHGYTF
TGTGCCAGCAGCTTAGGTGTAATAGCGGCAGGGCATGGCTACACCTTC
>-|TRBJ2-7|-|TRBV7-6
CASSLAAAGGFYEQYF
TGTGCCAGCAGCTTAGCGGCGGCAGGGGGGTTCTACGAGCAGTACTTC
>-|TRBJ2-2|-|TRBV4-1
CASSQEVRGTNTGELFF
TGCGCCAGCAGCCAAGAGGTTCGGGGGACGAACACCGGGGAGCTGTTTTTT
>-|TRBJ1-1|TRBD1|TRBV27
CASSLKGAFYTEAFF
TGTGCCAGCAGTTTAAAGGGGGCTTTTTACACTGAAGCTTTCTTT
>-|TRBJ2-3|-|TRBV20-1
CSASVTLGTDTQYF
TGCAGTGCTAGTGTGACGCTCGGCACAGATACGCAGTATTTT
>-|TRBJ1-1|-|TRBV30
CACRGGSAFF
TGTGCCTGCCGAGGAGGGAGCGCTTTCTTT
>-|TRBJ2-5|-|TRBV5-1
CASSFGGWSSEETQYF
TGCGCCAGCAGCTTTGGGGGTTGGTCTAGCGAAGAGACCCAGTACTTC
>-|TRBJ2-3|-|TRBV3-1/TRBV3-2
CASSQGRGGNPSTDTQYF
TGTGCCAGCAGCCAAGGTAGGGGGGGGAACCCTAGCACAGATACGCAGTATTTT
>-|TRBJ2-7|TRBD1|TRBV6-5
CASSYRDRVPEQYF
TGTGCCAGCAGTTACCGGGACAGGGTTCCCGAGCAGTACTTC